Below, 11 T cell receptor beta chains from the same sample are listed, as sequenced in a study of blood T cell repertoires in COVID-19. Assay used: immunoSEQ multiplex PCR; TCRdb lists only in-frame clones, some missing. The sample shows about 340,000 clones, 92% of them seen only once. The sample taken for sequencing was PBMCs or T cells enriched from blood (not recorded which). These TCRs come from a woman aged 30 to 39 who had recovered from COVID-19.

The chain recombines TRBV7-2 with TRBJ1-1, with 7 bases that match TRBD1. J gave up 1 base and V 0 bases, and 2 bases lay outside the gene matches. This CDR3 is 15 amino acids long. CDR1 SGHTA and CDR2 FQGNSA come from the germline V gene. The CDR3 reads CASSLAGQRNTEAFF. The CDR3, as DNA: TGTGCCAGCAGCTTAGCGGGACAGAGGAACACTGAAGCTTTCTTT.

This chain links TRBV7-2 with TRBJ2-5; 13 bases map to TRBD2. V dropped 4 bases and J dropped 5; count of bases not matched to a gene: 10. Per germline, CDR1 SGHTA and CDR2 FQGNSA. The CDR3 runs to 17 residues. The CDR3 nucleotides read TGTGCCAGCAGCTCAGGACTAGCGGGAGACCGCGGGGAGACCCAGTACTTC. This encodes CASSSGLAGDRGETQYF.

The chain has TRBV27 and TRBJ1-2; D perhaps matches TRBD1 (5 bases). V was trimmed by 6 bases and J by 7 bases, leaving 15 bases between them. This CDR3 comprises 13 residues. Per germline, CDR1 MNHEY and CDR2 SMNVEV (reference sequence). The CDR3 spells CASSLPGGSGYTF. The DNA for the CDR3 is TGTGCCAGCAGCCTACCGGGGGGAAGTGGCTACACCTTC.

This sequence joins TRBV24-1 and TRBJ2-3; TRBD1 matches 10 bases. The CDR3 length is 20 residues. After removal of 4 bases from V and 4 bases from J, the junction contained 19 bases not matched to a gene. Germline V gene lookup returns CDR1 KGHDR and CDR2 SFDVKD. In DNA, the CDR3 is TGTGCCACCAGTGACCTGGTCCCGGGACAGGGGCGCATAAGACCAGATACGCAGTATTTT. Translation gives CATSDLVPGQGRIRPDTQYF.

This chain connects TRBV7-4 to TRBJ1-5; D remains ambiguous. The V end lost 3 bases, the J end lost 0 bases, and 6 bases lay between the germline ends. Germline V CDR1 and CDR2: SGHVT, SQSDAQ. CDR3 size: 14 residues. CDR3 protein: CASSLRYSNQPQHF. The CDR3 region has the DNA TGTGCCAGCAGCTTGAGATATAGCAATCAGCCCCAGCATTTT.

The chain is built from TRBV10-3 and TRBJ2-3; no clear D gene. CDR3 size: 12 residues. CDR1 is ENHRY and CDR2 is SYGVKD in the germline V gene. The V gene lost 1 base and the J gene lost 11 bases, with 10 bases spanning the gap. The CDR3 nucleotides are TGTGCCATCAGTGAGTTCGGGTTTGGGCAGTATTTT. Translated: CAISEFGFGQYF.

In this sample, this clone turned up once. The CDR3 region is CASSSDPGGTGELFF. CDR3 nucleotides: TGTGCCAGCAGCAGCGATCCAGGGGGAACCGGGGAGCTGTTTTTT. J is TRBJ2-2 and V is TRBV5-4; 7 nucleotides line up with TRBD1. With 4 bases clipped from V and 5 bases from J, the junction kept 8 bases outside the gene matches. Germline lookup yields CDR1 SGHNT and CDR2 YYREEE (reference sequence). CDR3 length equals 15 residues.

This clone was detected once. This chain uses TRBV7-2 with TRBJ1-2; D is perhaps TRBD1 (6 bases). The CDR3 has 13 amino acids. Trimming removed 4 bases from V and 4 bases from J, with 10 bases in between. CDR1 SGHTA and CDR2 FQGNSA come from the germline V gene. In DNA form, the CDR3 reads TGTGCCAGCAGCTCGACAGGAGGCTATGGCTACACCTTC. Translating it yields CASSSTGGYGYTF.

This chain links TRBV2 with TRBJ1-5; 9 bases are shared with TRBD1. Germline assignment: CDR1 SNHLY and CDR2 FYNNEI. CDR3 length: 15 residues. The V and J ends lost 5 bases and 4 bases, in that order; junction bases with no gene match: 6. The CDR3 region has the DNA TGTGCCAGCAGTCTTTTACAGGGGGCAAATCAGCCCCAGCATTTT. Residues: CASSLLQGANQPQHF. Supplemented by reference TRBV2 and TRBJ1-5, the full variable domain reads EPEVTQTPSHQVTQMGQEVILRCVPISNHLYFYWYRQILGQKVEFLVSFYNNEISEKSEIFDDQFSVERPDGSNFTLKIRSTKLEDSAMYFCASSLLQGANQPQHFGDGTRLSIL.

The genes are TRBV5-1 and TRBJ2-6; D ambiguous. Trimming took 0 bases from V and 0 from J, leaving 10 bases between them. The germline V gene has CDR1 SGHRS and CDR2 YFSETQ. The CDR3 runs to 17 residues. The CDR3 protein is CASSLAQLTSGANVLTF. DNA of the CDR3: TGCGCCAGCAGCTTGGCACAGCTAACCTCTGGGGCCAACGTCCTGACTTTC. The variable domain in full, with the rest retrieved from reference TRBV5-1 and TRBJ2-6, is KAGVTQTPRYLIKTRGQQVTLSCSPISGHRSVSWYQQTPGQGLQFLFEYFSETQRNKGNFPGRFSGRQFSNSRSEMNVSTLELGDSALYLCASSLAQLTSGANVLTFGAGSRLTVL.

The gene calls are TRBV5-6 and TRBJ2-6; D not resolved. V dropped 2 bases and J dropped 4 bases, with 7 bases sitting between them. Germline CDR1 is SGHDT and CDR2 is YYEEEE. The CDR3 contains 14 residues. Here the CDR3 reads CASSLLSGANVLTF. CDR3 in DNA: TGTGCCAGCAGCTTACTGTCCGGGGCCAACGTCCTGACTTTC.